This is a list of T cell receptor beta chains from one sample in a study of cytomegalovirus exposure and HLA in healthy donors. TCRdb keeps only in-frame clones here, not all; method: immunoSEQ multiplex PCR. The sample consists of some 67,000 clones, approximately 94% of them appearing once. Sequences were obtained from PBMCs. The receptor set was obtained from a young woman in good health and CMV-seronegative. Each CDR3 is given with its conserved first and last residue. The D gene is left open where the match is weak. A clone size is listed for some rows: how often the clone was seen (once, few, many), or a class if it is expanded.

D	J	size	V	DNA	CDR3
TRBD2	TRBJ2-3	NA	TRBV13	TGTGCCAGCAGCCCCCCACTAGCGGGGGTCACAGATACGCAGTATTTT	CASSPPLAGVTDTQYF
NA	TRBJ1-2	NA	TRBV10-3	TGTGCCATCAGTGAGTCAGAGGAAGGCTACACCTTC	CAISESEEGYTF
NA	TRBJ2-5	NA	TRBV5-4	TGTGCCAGCAGCTTAAGGGGTTTGGGCGAGACCCAGTACTTC	CASSLRGLGETQYF
TRBD1	TRBJ1-2	NA	TRBV14	TGTGCCAGCAGCCAAGTCCGCGGGACAGGGGGTGGCTACACCTTC	CASSQVRGTGGGYTF
NA	TRBJ2-1	NA	TRBV10-3	TGTGCCATCAGTTCCGGGACACATCCCTACAATGAGCAGTTCTTC	CAISSGTHPYNEQFF
TRBD2	TRBJ2-1	NA	TRBV27	TGTGCCAGCAGTCGGACTAGCGGGTACGAGCAGTTCTTC	CASSRTSGYEQFF
NA	TRBJ2-7	NA	TRBV4-2	TGTGCCAGCAGCCACGGCCGGGACAACTCCTACGAGCAGTACTTC	CASSHGRDNSYEQYF
NA	TRBJ2-1	NA	TRBV9	TGTGCCAGCAGCTCTCAGGGGAGCCCGGCCTACAATGAGCAGTTCTTC	CASSSQGSPAYNEQFF
NA	TRBJ1-5	once	TRBV4-1	TGCGCCAGCAGCCAAGATTTATTTCAGCCCCAGCATTTT	CASSQDLFQPQHF
TRBD2	TRBJ2-7	once	TRBV18	TGTGCCAGCTCCCCGGGTAGCGGGAGCAACGAGCAGTACTTC	CASSPGSGSNEQYF
TRBD1	TRBJ2-1	NA	TRBV15	TGTGCCACCAGCAGAGATTGGGCCGACAGGGGCTCCTACAATGAGCAGTTCTTC	CATSRDWADRGSYNEQFF
NA	TRBJ1-2	NA	TRBV7-9	TGTGCCAGCAGCGCGGGACTCGCCTCCTATGGCTACACCTTC	CASSAGLASYGYTF
TRBD1	TRBJ2-7	NA	TRBV4-2	TGTGCCAGCAGCCAGGAACAGGGGAAGTCCTACGAGCAGTACTTC	CASSQEQGKSYEQYF
TRBD1	TRBJ2-1	NA	TRBV10-3	TGTGCCATCAGCCGGGACAGTGGGGGCAATGAGCAGTTCTTC	CAISRDSGGNEQFF
TRBD1	TRBJ1-1	NA	TRBV7-9	TGTGCCAGCAGCACGTCCCGGGACAGGGGGCTGGACACTGAAGCTTTCTTT	CASSTSRDRGLDTEAFF
NA	TRBJ1-1	NA	TRBV2	TGTGCCAGCACGACAGGGAACACTGAAGCTTTCTTT	CASTTGNTEAFF
TRBD1	TRBJ1-6	NA	TRBV19	TGTGCCAGTAGGCGGGACAGTTCCTATAATTCACCCCTCCACTTT	CASRRDSSYNSPLHF
NA	TRBJ1-1	NA	TRBV6-5	TGTGCCAGCAGTAACACAGGGTATTACACTGAAGCTTTCTTT	CASSNTGYYTEAFF
NA	TRBJ1-5	NA	TRBV28	TGTGCCAGCAGTTCTCCGGGGCCCCAGCATTTT	CASSSPGPQHF
TRBD1	TRBJ2-3	NA	TRBV9	TGTGCCAGCAGCGTGGGACAGGGTGCAGATACGCAGTATTTT	CASSVGQGADTQYF
TRBD2	TRBJ2-2	few	TRBV28	TGTGCTATCCTTCCGGGACTAGCGGGAATGGAGAACGGGGAGCTGTTTTTT	CAILPGLAGMENGELFF
NA	TRBJ1-1	NA	TRBV13	TGTGCCAGCAGTCAAGGGGCTACGAACACTGAAGCTTTCTTT	CASSQGATNTEAFF
TRBD1	TRBJ1-2	once	TRBV2	TGTGCCAGCAGTGACCCGACAGGGGGCGTCGGCTACACCTTC	CASSDPTGGVGYTF
NA	TRBJ2-1	NA	TRBV28	TGTGCCAGCAGTTCAGCGCTAAGCTCCTACAATGAGCAGTTCTTC	CASSSALSSYNEQFF
TRBD2	TRBJ2-1	NA	TRBV7-8	TGTGCCAGCAGCGAACTAGCGGGAAACTACAATGAGCAGTTCTTC	CASSELAGNYNEQFF
NA	TRBJ2-3	NA	TRBV29-1	TGCAGCGTTAATAATACTGGGGACGAAGGGTGCGGGGGCGCTTTCACAGATACGCAGTATTTT	CSVNNTGDEGCGGAFTDTQYF